One TCR beta chain is described in this entry. Its specific antigen is unknown. One base away there is no much larger clone; base qualities are not given. The cohort consisted of approximately 670 healthy bone marrow donors. At the time of sampling, every cohort member was nominally healthy, though immune exposures that went unrecorded were likely present. The donor tested CMV seronegative and was one of the 352 seronegative cohort members. A peripheral blood sample was provided by each donor, and peripheral blood mononuclear cells were used for TCR beta sequencing. Genomic DNA was extracted from the blood cell samples with the Qiagen DNeasy Blood Extraction Kit. The data originate from a study of cytomegalovirus exposure and HLA in healthy donors (dated by TCRdb to about 2017). Notes on the research overall: According to an earlier analysis of a few hundred of the donors, 200 million or so T cells yielded 117 million unique TCR beta sequences and approximately 300 Gb of sequence data. About 310 gigabases of sequencing data and 80 million or so unique TCR sequences were included in an early release covering about 700 HLA-typed donors. The number of donors typed differed by locus, with about 629-630 for A, B, C, DRB1 and DQB1, about 500 for DQA1, under 610 for DPA1, and roughly 450 for DPB1. HLA typing included class I and class II loci at four-digit resolution. Rather than using new phenotypic data, the later analysis identified candidate immune exposures from TCR beta sequences and from how often those sequences occurred across donors. A later analysis re-examined previously published TCR beta repertoires from 500 to 700 donors and added high-resolution HLA genotyping to investigate patterns of TCR occurrence. The T cell repertoires of 666 subjects were profiled by immunosequencing and related to cytomegalovirus serostatus. Alongside the repertoire data, information on donor age, sex, ethnicity and CMV serostatus was compiled. The genetic ancestry cluster associated with self-reported Caucasian donors included 81% of the roughly 410 genotyped donors. To predict cytomegalovirus infection status, the study combined high-throughput TCR immunosequencing, statistical association of individual TCRs with disease status, and machine learning. To decide whether each TCR beta V gene segment behaved as functional or pseudogenic, an earlier analysis of 587 of the donors relied on high-throughput TCR beta sequencing. Every repertoire in the discovery cohort had been generated on one and the same sequencing platform. The aim of the study was to test whether cataloging public T cell receptors could identify signatures of past pathogen exposure. Along with the roughly 700-subject first cohort, a separate validation cohort of over 90 different subjects was used. Among some 400 genotyped donors of the cohort, an average of roughly 230,000 unique TCR beta nucleotide sequences was sequenced per donor, of which roughly 17% were non-productive. Roughly 5 DR-DQ haplotypes were handled as single units for association and clustering, since linkage in the cohort was strong. A later genetic analysis took genome-wide SNP genotypes for about 65% of the 666 donors and used that subset as a discovery cohort. Broader findings and caveats from the paper: Approximately 18 rarely observed V segments, including chromosome 9 orphons, were excluded from the earlier analysis of several hundred of the donors because counts were too low. The classifier was reported to diagnose cytomegalovirus status with high specificity and sensitivity in both the original cohort and the validation cohort. In a later analysis, some 17,000 TCR beta sequences were associated with specific HLA alleles at a false discovery rate of 0.05. Several of the top co-occurrence clusters appeared to be linked to parvovirus B19, influenza, CMV and Epstein-Barr virus, according to a later analysis. A group of highly shared sequence variants was considered likely to be a technical artifact of the sequencing pipeline. An earlier analysis of approximately 600 of the donors showed that most TCR beta V segments appeared in productive rearrangements either about 90% or about 30% of the time, which broadly matched IMGT annotations. Because HLA typing was unavailable for some donors at each locus, only the typed subset was used in association tests. Only TCR beta chains were sequenced in this cohort, and the absence of alpha or paired-chain data limited detectable features. Compared with equally common non-associated chains, HLA-associated TCR beta chains in a later analysis were more clonally expanded and had lower generation probabilities. The only immune exposure information available for the cohort was CMV serostatus. The 87-base-pair reads could not distinguish some IMGT-functional V segments, including TRBV6-2 and TRBV6-3, so those segments were excluded. A further reported finding was that TCR beta sequences accurately predicted the HLA-A and HLA-B alleles for most subjects in the first cohort. An association between a missense DCLRE1C variant and V-gene and J-gene trimming of TCR beta chains was found in a later genetic analysis and replicated in an independent cohort. Strong co-occurrence of HLA alleles, especially DR and DQ, made assigning TCR associations to individual alleles difficult. The presence/absence analyses assumed that sequencing depth was roughly uniform across donors, and that assumption may not be true. Correlated functional status among segregating V segments might be attributable to linkage disequilibrium, but an unknown experimental factor could not be ruled out. Most CMV-associated TCR beta chains appeared to be HLA-restricted in a later analysis, and the HLA associations seemed to be driven largely by CMV exposure. The study listed 150 to 200 TCR beta chains as associated with cytomegalovirus. The authors suggested that the approach could potentially be generalized to other disease states and immunological phenotypes. In a later analysis, the rate of TCR association differed among HLA loci, with DRB1 alleles having the most associated TCRs and HLA-C alleles having the fewest. Most TCR sequences were seen in very few donors, while some public TCRs were found in many individuals. A few of the identified cytomegalovirus-associated TCR beta chains were confirmed in vitro to be specific for cytomegalovirus antigens. Compared with the roughly 670-donor mean, donors in an Asian-associated ancestry cluster had fewer N-insertions in productive TCRs, according to a later genetic analysis.

The germline V end is reduced by 6 bases and the J end by 2 bases; junction bases left unmatched: 1. Per the germline V gene, WSHSY is the CDR1 and SAAADI is the CDR2. Counted from cysteine to phenylalanine, this CDR3 has 14 amino acids. CDR3 DNA only is kept here, 42 bases in frame from base 1. The library was generated by the immunoSEQ multiplex PCR assay. A mixture of 60 forward primers for TCR Vbeta segments and 13 reverse primers for TCR Jbeta segments was used in the multiplex PCR. The CDR3 region of rearranged TCR beta genes was amplified from genomic DNA by a multiplex PCR assay. Amplified TCR beta libraries were sequenced as 87-base-pair reads on the Illumina HiSeq System. The published analysis was carried out like this. In a later analysis, 70 million to 95 million unique TCR beta chains were counted across the approximately 670 repertoires, and about 10 million of these chains were shared by at least two donors. A nearest-neighbor algorithm error-corrected the raw reads and collapsed the reads into unique sequences, merging closely related sequences to remove PCR and sequencing errors. Alignment of CDR3 sequences to IMGT reference sequences was used to assign V, D and J gene segments. For a sequence to be retained, a match of at least six nucleotides was required to both a V gene segment and a J gene segment. A rearrangement was called productive if the CDR3 had no stop codons and remained in frame with V and J, and every other rearrangement was called non-productive. Following IMGT convention, CDR3 was defined as the stretch from the second conserved V-encoded cysteine up to the conserved J-encoded phenylalanine. The earlier analysis of fewer than 700 of the donors excluded sequences that lacked an unambiguous match to a single V gene segment. An earlier analysis of a few hundred of the donors called V segments functional above 56.7% productive rearrangements and segregating when the between-donor standard deviation exceeded 5%. To diagnose cytomegalovirus status from the catalog of TCR beta chain sequences, a statistical classification framework was built. In a later analysis, V and J genes were assigned by comparing TCR nucleotide sequences against IMGT/GENE-DB human TR gene sequences. A later analysis assigned CDR3 sequences and most-parsimonious VDJ recombination scenarios with the TCRdist pipeline. In a later analysis, each TCR beta chain was defined by its CDR3 amino acid sequence together with its V-gene family, and reads lacking a unique V-gene family were excluded. A later analysis removed 550 to 700 highly shared, low-generation-probability nucleotide sequences to deal with suspected cross-contamination and a sequencing artifact. For each public chain, a later analysis derived a clonal expansion index from normalized ranks of inferred template counts within each repertoire. Generation probabilities in a later analysis came from a VDJ recombination model fitted to out-of-frame rearrangements, and those results were checked against IGoR. In a later analysis, hypergeometric tests were used to score TCR-TCR, TCR-HLA and TCR-CMV co-occurrence, with a repertoire-size bias correction applied to TCR pairs. A later analysis estimated false discovery rates by permuting HLA or CMV assignments 20 times. A later analysis grouped co-occurring TCRs with DBSCAN, adding TCRdist sequence similarity when clustering within HLA-allele-positive subsets. Repertoires with fewer than 30,000 or more than 120,000 public chains were left out of co-occurrence clustering, as were a handful of repertoires with anomalous nucleotide sharing. Not all clones reach the TCRdb copy of this immuneACCESS table, which keeps in-frame sequences only. Checked studies attribute under half of the gap to unresolved V genes and leave the rest unexplained. V and J calls plus clone size are reproduced from that table; the DNA served to infer D and trimming. The sample data list 150,000 to 200,000 clones, and 65% to 90% of these were observed just once. Under 3% of the sample goes to the ten largest clones.

The sequence links TRBV10-2 to TRBJ2-6, with 7 central nucleotides matching TRBD1. The sequenced sample consisted of PBMCs. The clonotype comes from a woman in her 50s in good health and CMV-seronegative. DNA sequence: TGCGCCAGCAGGACAGGGCCTGGGGCCAACGTCCTGACTTTC. Protein translation: CASRTGPGANVLTF.